One T cell receptor beta chain is described in this entry. As yet, its antigen is unknown. Trimming shortened V by 0 bases and J by 0 bases, and 9 bases separated the two germline ends. Germline V gives CDR1 MGHRA, CDR2 YSYEKL. This CDR3 has 16 amino acids. TCRdb re-analysed the PCR reads in MiXCR, keeping a single row per CDR3 protein. The sample records some 14,000 distinct CDR3 sequences, 65% to 70% being singletons. This record belongs to a study of vaccination and CD4 T cells after COVID-19. Study observations and caveats: Spike mono-reactivity was shown by 304 of 307 vaccine-specific clones in convalescent patients.

This TCR derives from a human donor who had recovered from COVID-19. This rearrangement joins TRBV4-1 to TRBJ2-1; unclear D gene. Here the sequenced sample was CD4+ T cells from blood, taken after SARS-CoV-2 vaccination. The CDR3 nucleotides are TGCGCCAGCAGCCAAGATACGTTGAGCTCCTACAATGAGCAGTTCTTC. Encoded protein: CASSQDTLSSYNEQFF.